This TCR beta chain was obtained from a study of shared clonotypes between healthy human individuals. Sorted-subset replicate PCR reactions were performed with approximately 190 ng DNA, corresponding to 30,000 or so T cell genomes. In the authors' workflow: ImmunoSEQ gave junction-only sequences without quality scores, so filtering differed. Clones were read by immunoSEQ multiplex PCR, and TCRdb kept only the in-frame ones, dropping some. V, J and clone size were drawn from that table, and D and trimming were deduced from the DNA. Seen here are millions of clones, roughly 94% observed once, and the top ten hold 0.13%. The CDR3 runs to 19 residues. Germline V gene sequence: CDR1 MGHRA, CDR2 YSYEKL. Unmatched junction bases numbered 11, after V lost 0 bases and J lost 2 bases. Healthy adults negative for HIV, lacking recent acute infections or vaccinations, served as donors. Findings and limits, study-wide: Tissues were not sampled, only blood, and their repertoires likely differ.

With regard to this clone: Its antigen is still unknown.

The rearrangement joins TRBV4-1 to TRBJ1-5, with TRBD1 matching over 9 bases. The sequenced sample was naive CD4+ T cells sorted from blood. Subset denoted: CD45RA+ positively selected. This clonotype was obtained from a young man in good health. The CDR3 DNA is TGCGCCAGCAGCCAAGATGCCCCCTCCGGGACAGGGCGCAATCAGCCCCAGCATTTT. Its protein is CASSQDAPSGTGRNQPQHF.